This T cell receptor (beta chain) was captured in a study of blood T cell repertoires in COVID-19. In the study's own analysis: Quantification of nucleated cells was approximated via reference gene primer amplification. Sequencing was performed with immunoSEQ multiplex PCR; in TCRdb, only in-frame clones are kept and a portion is missing. That table furnishes V, J and clone size, whereas the DNA furnished D and trimming. The sample records over 200,000 clones, roughly 87% being singletons. Germline V gives CDR1 MDHEN, CDR2 SYDVKM. This CDR3 region has 16 residues. Germline trimming cut 6 bases from V and 5 bases from J; bases unmatched to any gene: 11.

This clonotype was obtained from a man in his forties with active or convalescent COVID-19. The sample consisted of peripheral blood. This chain joins TRBV28 and TRBJ1-4, with 8 bases aligning to TRBD1. Here the CDR3 DNA reads TGTGCCAGCAGACCTCAGACAGGGGTGGCCAATGAAAAACTGTTTTTT. It codes for CASRPQTGVANEKLFF.